The 20 T cell receptor beta chains below all came from one sample that was sequenced in a study of T cell changes during pregnancy in multiple sclerosis. Generated by immunoSEQ multiplex PCR, the TCRdb table keeps only in-frame clones and is missing some. The sample lists just under 65,000 clones, roughly 91% occurring once. This sample comprised peripheral blood, obtained in the third trimester of pregnancy. The receptors were sampled from a female donor in good health, enrolled as a control in a pregnancy study.

V is TRBV19 and J is TRBJ1-1; 8 bases map to TRBD1. The germline V gene has CDR1 LNHDA and CDR2 SQIVND (reference sequence). The CDR3 sequence is 14 residues long. V lost 5 bases and J lost 5; bases outside the gene matches: 7. The CDR3 spells CASSLTGGGTEAFF. CDR3 bases: TGTGCCAGTAGTTTAACAGGGGGAGGGACTGAAGCTTTCTTT.

This chain links TRBV2 with TRBJ1-2; unclear D gene. The CDR3 has 15 amino acids. Germline V CDR1 and CDR2: SNHLY, FYNNEI. V lost 1 base and J lost 4, with 13 bases in between. The CDR3 reads CASSEVGLAGYGYTF. The CDR3 coding sequence is TGTGCCAGCAGTGAAGTTGGGTTGGCAGGCTATGGCTACACCTTC.

The V call is TRBV28, the J call TRBJ2-5, with 7 bases matching TRBD2. CDR3 size: 16 residues. CDR1 and CDR2 from the germline V gene are MDHEN and SYDVKM. Trimming cost V 5 bases and J 5 bases; bases outside gene matches: 14. CDR3 residues: CASSTPFREGLETQYF. The CDR3 nucleotides read TGTGCCAGCAGTACCCCTTTTAGGGAGGGCCTGGAGACCCAGTACTTC.

V gene TRBV2 combines with J gene TRBJ2-7; 7 positions match TRBD1. Germline loops: CDR1 SNHLY, CDR2 FYNNEI. CDR3 length: 13 amino acids. Germline trimming cut 7 bases from V and 3 bases from J; bases unmatched to any gene: 6. The CDR3 nucleotides are TGTGCCAGCACGAGGGACAGCGGCTACGAGCAGTACTTC. Translation gives CASTRDSGYEQYF.

The V call is TRBV6-1, the J call TRBJ2-7, with TRBD2 identical over 8 bases. V shed 10 bases, J shed 1 base, and the junction held 12 bases outside the gene matches. CDR3 length: 15 amino acids. The germline V gene encodes CDR1 MNHNS and CDR2 SASEGT. The CDR3 nucleotides are TGTGCCACCAAAGTCGCCGGGGGGGATTCCTACGAGCAGTACTTC. The encoded protein is CATKVAGGDSYEQYF.

The rearrangement uses TRBV2 and TRBJ2-1; 11 nucleotides agree with TRBD1. Germline CDR1 is SNHLY and CDR2 is FYNNEI. This CDR3 has 14 amino acids. J gave up 4 bases and V 9 bases, and 5 bases lay outside the gene matches. CDR3 in amino acids: CASLRDRGYNEQFF. DNA of the CDR3: TGTGCCAGTCTCCGGGACAGGGGGTACAATGAGCAGTTCTTC.

About this clone: This specimen includes other DNA sequences encoding the same CDR3. The V call is TRBV2, the J call TRBJ2-7; D unresolved. Per the germline V gene, CDR1 is SNHLY and CDR2 is FYNNEI. This CDR3 has 10 amino acids. V gave up 4 bases and J gave up 6 bases, with 4 bases separating them. CDR3 residues: CASSGSEQYF. The CDR3 DNA reads as TGTGCCAGCAGTGGTAGCGAGCAGTACTTC.

Written as DNA, the CDR3 is TGTGCCTGGAACGCGGCCGGGGAAAAACTGTTTTTT. It specifies CAWNAAGEKLFF. The chain links TRBV30 to TRBJ1-4; D gene ambiguous. Germline-derived CDR1 and CDR2 are GTSNPN and SVGIG (reference sequence). The CDR3 loop spans 12 amino acids. V gave up 4 bases and J gave up 8 bases, with 11 bases separating them.

The J gene is TRBJ2-7, the V gene TRBV2; D possibly corresponds to TRBD2 (6 bases). The CDR3 covers 14 residues. With 5 bases removed from V and 1 base from J, the gap between germline ends came to 12 bases. Looked up from germline, CDR1 is SNHLY and CDR2 is FYNNEI. Here the CDR3 DNA reads TGTGCCAGCAGTAGACTAGAGGAGTCCTACGAGCAGTACTTC. Amino acid sequence: CASSRLEESYEQYF.

J is TRBJ2-3 and V is TRBV5-1; 10 bases are shared with TRBD2. The V and J ends lost 0 bases and 5 bases, in that order; junction bases with no gene match: 6. The CDR3 length is 16 residues. Germline V gene sequence: CDR1 SGHRS, CDR2 YFSETQ. The CDR3 region is CASSLVPSGSEDTQYF. Written as DNA, the CDR3 is TGCGCCAGCAGCTTGGTGCCTAGCGGGAGTGAAGATACGCAGTATTTT.

This clone showed up just once. The chain joins TRBV2 to TRBJ2-1; 8 nucleotides line up with TRBD2. CDR1 SNHLY and CDR2 FYNNEI come from the germline V gene. The CDR3 sequence is 17 residues long. The V gene end was trimmed by 4 bases and the J gene end by 0 bases; junction bases not matched to a gene: 8. In DNA, the CDR3 is TGTGCCAGCAGTGCAACTAGCGGAACAATCTCCTACAATGAGCAGTTCTTC. This encodes CASSATSGTISYNEQFF. Complete variable domain (other parts from reference TRBV2 and TRBJ2-1): EPEVTQTPSHQVTQMGQEVILRCVPISNHLYFYWYRQILGQKVEFLVSFYNNEISEKSEIFDDQFSVERPDGSNFTLKIRSTKLEDSAMYFCASSATSGTISYNEQFFGPGTRLTVL.

V and J are TRBV12-5 and TRBJ2-1, with 8 bases identical to TRBD2. CDR1 and CDR2 from the germline V gene are LGHNT and FRNRAP. Trimming took 4 bases from V and 0 from J; bases not matched to a gene: 8. The CDR3 runs to 17 residues. DNA for the CDR3: TGTGCTAGTGGTTACCGTACTAGCGGTAGCTCCTACAATGAGCAGTTCTTC. Translation: CASGYRTSGSSYNEQFF.

CDR3 nucleotide sequence: TGTGCCAGCAGCCCACAGGGGCTCTATGGCTACACCTTC. This translates into CASSPQGLYGYTF. The gene calls are TRBV28 and TRBJ1-2; 7 bases fit TRBD1. The CDR3 has 13 amino acids. V dropped 6 bases and J dropped 4; count of bases not matched to a gene: 5. Germline CDR1 MDHEN, CDR2 SYDVKM.

The chain uses TRBV25-1 and TRBJ2-1; 10 bases line up with TRBD2. The CDR3 length is 13 residues. J was trimmed by 7 bases and V by 5 bases; bases with no gene match: 2. Germline values: CDR1 MGHDK, CDR2 SYGVNS. The CDR3: CASSSGGANEQFF. The DNA for the CDR3 is TGTGCCAGCAGTAGCGGGGGGGCGAATGAGCAGTTCTTC.

J is TRBJ2-1 and V is TRBV4-1, with 7 bases lining up with TRBD2. Germline trimming cut 4 bases from V and 10 bases from J; bases unmatched to any gene: 13. Germline values: CDR1 MGHRA, CDR2 YSYEKL. The CDR3 contains 15 residues. The CDR3 DNA is TGCGCCAGCAGCCCCACGACTAGCCAGGGAGAGGAGCAGTTCTTC. Its protein product is CASSPTTSQGEEQFF.

This rearrangement joins TRBV6-1 to TRBJ2-2; D is unresolved. V was shortened by 3 bases and J by 3 bases, with 8 bases between the two germline ends. This CDR3 is 14 amino acids long. In germline, CDR1 is MNHNS, CDR2 SASEGT. The CDR3 loop is CASSDKPDTGELFF. The CDR3 DNA reads as TGTGCCAGCAGTGATAAGCCCGACACCGGGGAGCTGTTTTTT.

The V call is TRBV27, the J call TRBJ2-7, with 7 bases fitting TRBD1. Trimming at V came to 5 bases and at J to 4 bases, leaving 8 bases not matched to a gene. Germline V lookup: CDR1 MNHEY, CDR2 SMNVEV (reference sequence). There are 14 residues in the CDR3. CDR3 nucleotide sequence: TGTGCCAGCAGTCCCGGGGACAGATTTTACGAGCAGTACTTC. Its translation is CASSPGDRFYEQYF.

CDR3 region: CAISASLAGGSEQFF. The CDR3 DNA is TGTGCCATCAGTGCCTCACTAGCGGGAGGGTCTGAGCAGTTCTTC. The chain couples TRBV10-3 to TRBJ2-1; TRBD2 matches 13 bases. The CDR3 is made up of 15 amino acids. Germline trimming cut 4 bases from V and 9 bases from J; bases unmatched to any gene: 6. Germline V CDR1 and CDR2: ENHRY, SYGVKD.

This chain joins TRBV9 and TRBJ2-3; the D gene is possibly TRBD2 (7 bases). Germline V gene sequence: CDR1 SGDLS, CDR2 YYNGEE. There are 16 residues in the CDR3. Trimming removed 0 bases from V and 2 bases from J, with 13 bases in between. CDR3 nucleotide sequence: TGTGCCAGCAGCGTAGAAGGGGGGACTACCACAGATACGCAGTATTTT. This translates into CASSVEGGTTTDTQYF. The full variable domain, in which reference TRBV9 and TRBJ2-3 provide the parts outside the CDR3, is DSGVTQTPKHLITATGQRVTLRCSPRSGDLSVYWYQQSLDQGLQFLIQYYNGEERAKGNILERFSAQQFPDLHSELNLSSLELGDSALYFCASSVEGGTTTDTQYFGPGTRLTVL.

The chain combines TRBV19 with TRBJ2-1, with 7 bases identical to TRBD1. CDR1 and CDR2 from the germline V gene are LNHDA and SQIVND (reference sequence). V was pared by 10 bases and J by 1 base, with 10 bases of the junction left unmatched. CDR3 length equals 15 residues. DNA of the CDR3: TGTGCCACGGGACAGTCGCTATTTTCCTACAATGAGCAGTTCTTC. The encoded protein is CATGQSLFSYNEQFF.